Listed here is a single T cell receptor beta chain. The CDR3 is 14 amino acids. Germline V gene data show CDR1 as MNHEY and CDR2 as SVGAGI. V dropped 5 bases and J dropped 1 base, with 9 bases sitting between them. Here immunoSEQ multiplex PCR was the method, and the copy in TCRdb shows in-frame clones only, minus some. The sample consists of about 270,000 clones, 94% of them appearing once. This sample is part of a study of T cell responses to AZD1222 COVID-19 vaccine. The TCR originated in an adult who received the AZD1222 COVID-19 vaccine. This material consisted of peripheral blood, taken 28 days after the second AZD1222 dose. The V and J genes are TRBV6-5 and TRBJ1-5, with a possible D match to TRBD1 (5 bases). In DNA, the CDR3 is TGTGCCAGCAGTACCCGGGACAGCAATCAGCCCCAGCATTTT. Translated: CASSTRDSNQPQHF.